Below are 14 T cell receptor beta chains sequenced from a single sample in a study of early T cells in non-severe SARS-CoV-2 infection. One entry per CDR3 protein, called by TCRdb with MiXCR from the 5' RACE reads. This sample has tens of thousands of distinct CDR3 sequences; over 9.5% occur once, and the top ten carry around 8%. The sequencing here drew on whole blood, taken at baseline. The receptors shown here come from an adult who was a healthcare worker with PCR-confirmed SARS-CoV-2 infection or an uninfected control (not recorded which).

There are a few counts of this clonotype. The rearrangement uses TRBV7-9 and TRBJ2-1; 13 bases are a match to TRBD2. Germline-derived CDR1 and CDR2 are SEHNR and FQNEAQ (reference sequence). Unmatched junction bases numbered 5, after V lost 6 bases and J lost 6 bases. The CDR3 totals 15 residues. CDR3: CASSPRLAGGNEQFF. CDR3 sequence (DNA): TGTGCCAGCAGTCCCAGACTAGCGGGGGGCAATGAGCAGTTCTTC.

In DNA form, the CDR3 reads TGTGCCATCAGTGAGGAAGGACAGGGGACCTACGAGCAGTACTTC. This codes for CAISEEGQGTYEQYF. V usage is TRBV10-3 and J usage is TRBJ2-7, with 9 bases matching TRBD1. The CDR3 extends over 15 amino acids. The V and J ends lost 2 bases and 2 bases, in that order; junction bases with no gene match: 4. The germline gives CDR1 ENHRY, CDR2 SYGVKD.

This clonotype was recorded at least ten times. In DNA, the CDR3 is TGTGCCAGCAGCTTGGCGGGACAGGGGGCTGGAGGGGAAAAACTGTTTTTT. Amino acid sequence: CASSLAGQGAGGEKLFF. This chain links TRBV5-4 with TRBJ1-4; TRBD1 agrees at 12 bases. The ends lost 0 bases at V and 8 bases at J; junction bases unmatched: 8. Germline loops: CDR1 SGHNT, CDR2 YYREEE (reference sequence). There are 17 residues in the CDR3.

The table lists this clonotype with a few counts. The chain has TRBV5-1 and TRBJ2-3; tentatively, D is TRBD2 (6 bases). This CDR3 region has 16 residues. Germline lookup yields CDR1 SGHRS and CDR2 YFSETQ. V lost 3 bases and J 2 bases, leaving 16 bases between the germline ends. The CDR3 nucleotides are TGCGCCAGCAGCTCGTTCGACGGGGGTGTCACAGATACGCAGTATTTT. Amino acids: CASSSFDGGVTDTQYF.

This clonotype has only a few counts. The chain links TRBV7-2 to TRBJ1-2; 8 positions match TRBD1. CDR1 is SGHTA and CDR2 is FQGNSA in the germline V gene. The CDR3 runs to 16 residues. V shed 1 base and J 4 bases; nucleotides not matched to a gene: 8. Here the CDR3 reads CASSLVQGAQGYGYTF. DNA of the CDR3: TGTGCCAGCAGCTTAGTGCAGGGGGCGCAGGGCTATGGCTACACCTTC.

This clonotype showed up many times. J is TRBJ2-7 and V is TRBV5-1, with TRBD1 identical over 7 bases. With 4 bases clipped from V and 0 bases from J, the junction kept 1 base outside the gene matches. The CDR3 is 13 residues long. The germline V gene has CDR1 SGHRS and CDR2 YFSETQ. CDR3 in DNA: TGCGCCAGCAGCCCAGGGGGCTCCTACGAGCAGTACTTC. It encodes CASSPGGSYEQYF.

CDR3 amino acids: CASSLRGAGIQYF. CDR3 in DNA: TGTGCCAGCAGCTTAAGAGGGGCGGGTATTCAGTACTTC. The rearrangement joins TRBV5-5 to TRBJ2-4; D may match TRBD1 or TRBD2 (5 bases each). CDR1 is SGHKS and CDR2 is YYEKEE in the germline V gene (reference sequence). This CDR3 is 13 amino acids long. Trimming removed 2 bases from V and 10 bases from J, with 13 bases in between.

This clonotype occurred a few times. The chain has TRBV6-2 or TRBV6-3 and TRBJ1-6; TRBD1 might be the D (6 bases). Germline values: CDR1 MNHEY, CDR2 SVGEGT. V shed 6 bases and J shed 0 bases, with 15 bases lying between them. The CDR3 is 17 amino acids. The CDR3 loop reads CASSRTAASSYNSPLHF. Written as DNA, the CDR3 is TGTGCCAGCAGCAGGACAGCGGCGAGCTCCTATAATTCACCCCTCCACTTT.

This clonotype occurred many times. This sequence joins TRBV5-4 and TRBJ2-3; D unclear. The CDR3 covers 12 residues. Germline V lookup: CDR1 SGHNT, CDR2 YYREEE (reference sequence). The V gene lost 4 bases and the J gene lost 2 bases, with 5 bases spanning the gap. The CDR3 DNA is TGTGCCAGCAGCGACCACACAGATACGCAGTATTTT. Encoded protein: CASSDHTDTQYF. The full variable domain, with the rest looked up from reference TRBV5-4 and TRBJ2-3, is ETGVTQSPTHLIKTRGQQVTLRCSSQSGHNTVSWYQQALGQGPQFIFQYYREEENGRGNFPPRFSGLQFPNYSSELNVNALELDDSALYLCASSDHTDTQYFGPGTRLTVL.

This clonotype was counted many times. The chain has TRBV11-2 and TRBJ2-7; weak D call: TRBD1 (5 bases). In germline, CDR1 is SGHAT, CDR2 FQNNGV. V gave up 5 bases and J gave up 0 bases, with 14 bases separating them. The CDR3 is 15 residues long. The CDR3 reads CASSIGQGNSYEQYF. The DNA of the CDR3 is TGTGCCAGCAGCATAGGCCAGGGAAACTCCTACGAGCAGTACTTC.

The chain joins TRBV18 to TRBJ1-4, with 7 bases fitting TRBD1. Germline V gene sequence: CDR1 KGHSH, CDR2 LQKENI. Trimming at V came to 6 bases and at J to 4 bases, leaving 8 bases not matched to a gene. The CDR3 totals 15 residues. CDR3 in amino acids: CASSPGTDVNEKLFF. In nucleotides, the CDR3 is TGTGCCAGCTCCCCGGGGACAGACGTTAATGAAAAACTGTTTTTT.

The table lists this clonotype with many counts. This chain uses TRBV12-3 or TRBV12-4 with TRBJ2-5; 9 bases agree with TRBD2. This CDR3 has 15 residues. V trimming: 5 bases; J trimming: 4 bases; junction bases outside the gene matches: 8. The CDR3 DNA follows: TGTGCCAGCAGTATTAGCGGGGGCGGTGGAGAGACCCAGTACTTC. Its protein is CASSISGGGGETQYF.

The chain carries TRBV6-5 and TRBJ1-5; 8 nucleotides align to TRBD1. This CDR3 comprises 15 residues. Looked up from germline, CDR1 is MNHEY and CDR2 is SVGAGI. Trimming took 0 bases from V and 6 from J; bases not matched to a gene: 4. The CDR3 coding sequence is TGTGCCAGCAGTTACTCGGACAGGGAGGGTCAGCCCCAGCATTTT. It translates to CASSYSDREGQPQHF.

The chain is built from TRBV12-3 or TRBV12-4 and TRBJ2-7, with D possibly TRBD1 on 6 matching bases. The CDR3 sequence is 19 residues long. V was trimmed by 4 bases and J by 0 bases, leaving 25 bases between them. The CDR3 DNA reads TGTGCCAGCAGTTCCCTGAGAAGGGACACCCAGAGCCTCTCCTACGAGCAGTACTTC. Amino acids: CASSSLRRDTQSLSYEQYF.